The 31 T cell receptor beta chains reported below all come from one sample, sequenced in a study of PD-1 blockade in classical Hodgkin lymphoma. Clones were sequenced by immunoSEQ multiplex PCR, and TCRdb holds only the in-frame ones, with some missing. The repertoire holds around 100,000 clones, 90% seen once, with around 3% in the top ten. Described time point: cycle 4 day 1 (C4D1), after 6 weeks of nivolumab. With no exception, relapse followed autologous stem cell transplantation in all patients, and brentuximab vedotin exposure varied. The input for sequencing was peripheral blood mononuclear cells (PBMCs), taken before the fourth cycle of nivolumab. The receptor set was obtained from a human donor with classical Hodgkin lymphoma.

The chain links TRBV4-3 to TRBJ2-3; D uncertain. The germline V gene encodes CDR1 LGHNA and CDR2 YSLEER. Trimming took 0 bases from V and 0 from J, leaving 10 bases between them. There are 16 residues in the CDR3. CDR3 DNA: TGCGCCAGCAGCCAAGATCCTGGCAGTAGCACAGATACGCAGTATTTT. Its translation: CASSQDPGSSTDTQYF.

The chain carries TRBV6-1 and TRBJ2-7; D may be TRBD1 or TRBD2 (5 bases each). The CDR3 contains 16 residues. V was shortened by 4 bases and J by 3 bases, with 19 bases between the two germline ends. CDR1 is MNHNS, CDR2 SASEGT, per germline. CDR3 nucleotides: TGTGCCAGCAGTGTACTCTCACCGGGGCCTGTCTACGAGCAGTACTTC. Its protein is CASSVLSPGPVYEQYF.

The chain couples TRBV28 to TRBJ2-6; D may be TRBD1 (6 bases). Trimming took 5 bases from V and 1 from J, leaving 9 bases between them. The CDR3 loop spans 15 amino acids. Germline loops: CDR1 MDHEN, CDR2 SYDVKM. As DNA, the CDR3 is TGTGCCAGCAGTAACAGGGTTTCTGGGGCCAACGTCCTGACTTTC. Translating gives CASSNRVSGANVLTF.

This chain joins TRBV21-1 and TRBJ2-4; the D segment call TRBD1 is taken from the table without a DNA check. TRBV21-1 is a listed pseudogene. The CDR3 runs 11 residues. For the CDR3, the DNA is TGTGCCAGCAGCCAGGGGAACATTCAGTACTTC. It specifies CASSQGNIQYF.

V usage is TRBV5-4 and J usage is TRBJ2-7; D possibly corresponds to TRBD1 (6 bases). CDR1 and CDR2 (germline): SGHNT, YYREEE (reference sequence). CDR3 size: 14 residues. Deletions cut 1 base from V and 3 bases from J, with 11 bases between. This CDR3 reads CASSLMGAFYEQYF. CDR3 nucleotide sequence: TGTGCCAGCAGCTTGATGGGGGCCTTCTACGAGCAGTACTTC.

This chain connects TRBV7-2 to TRBJ2-7; 9 bases fit TRBD1. This CDR3 comprises 14 residues. V lost 5 bases to trimming and J lost 5 bases; unmatched junction nucleotides: 7. CDR1 SGHTA and CDR2 FQGNSA come from the germline V gene. Here the CDR3 reads CASSQDRGPHEQYF. The CDR3 DNA sequence: TGTGCCAGCAGCCAGGACAGGGGACCCCACGAGCAGTACTTC.

This clone was counted only a few times. The V gene is TRBV7-9, the J gene TRBJ2-2; no reliable D call. The V gene's germline CDR1 is SEHNR and CDR2 FQNEAQ (reference sequence). The CDR3 runs to 14 residues. V lost 5 bases to trimming and J lost 0 bases, with 7 bases between them. This CDR3 reads CASSPRPNTGELFF. CDR3 DNA: TGTGCCAGCAGCCCTAGACCGAACACCGGGGAGCTGTTTTTT. Drawing the rest from reference TRBV7-9 and TRBJ2-2, the complete variable domain is DTGVSQNPRHKITKRGQNVTFRCDPISEHNRLYWYRQTLGQGPEFLTYFQNEAQLEKSRLLSDRFSAERPKGSFSTLEIQRTEQGDSAMYLCASSPRPNTGELFFGEGSRLTVL.

The V and J genes are TRBV18 and TRBJ2-7; 11 bases fit TRBD2. The CDR3 is made up of 16 amino acids. Germline V gives CDR1 KGHSH, CDR2 LQKENI. The ends lost 3 bases at V and 2 bases at J; junction bases unmatched: 6. The CDR3 nucleotides are TGTGCCAGCTCACCTTCTAGCGGGGGGTCTACCTACGAGCAGTACTTC. Protein: CASSPSSGGSTYEQYF.

The rearrangement links TRBV30 to TRBJ1-3; D call uncertain. The germline V gene encodes CDR1 GTSNPN and CDR2 SVGIG (reference sequence). V lost 0 bases and J lost 0, with 12 bases in between. The CDR3 loop spans 16 amino acids. The CDR3 DNA reads as TGTGCCTGGAGTGTAGGAGTTGTGTCCTCTGGAAACACCATATATTTT. Translating it yields CAWSVGVVSSGNTIYF. The variable domain in full, completed from reference TRBV30 and TRBJ1-3, reads SQTIHQWPATLVQPVGSPLSLECTVEGTSNPNLYWYRQAAGRGLQLLFYSVGIGQISSEVPQNLSASRPQDRQFILSSKKLLLSDSGFYLCAWSVGVVSSGNTIYFGEGSWLTVV.

This chain links TRBV28 with TRBJ1-5; D gene unclear. V lost 4 bases to trimming and J lost 0 bases, with 13 bases between them. CDR1 MDHEN and CDR2 SYDVKM come from the germline V gene. This CDR3 has 16 residues. CDR3 protein: CASSYPTGYSNQPQHF. DNA for the CDR3: TGTGCCAGCAGTTACCCGACGGGGTATAGCAATCAGCCCCAGCATTTT.

V gene TRBV19 combines with J gene TRBJ2-3; 8 bases are a match to TRBD1. This CDR3 spans 18 amino acids. Looked up from germline, CDR1 is LNHDA and CDR2 is SQIVND (reference sequence). V shed 5 bases, J shed 2 bases, and the junction held 15 bases outside the gene matches. CDR3 sequence: CASSGGQGNHGNTDTQYF. CDR3 sequence (DNA): TGTGCCAGTAGTGGTGGACAGGGAAATCACGGAAACACAGATACGCAGTATTTT.

This rearrangement joins TRBV7-9 to TRBJ2-7; possible D gene TRBD1, 6 bases. The CDR3 is 13 residues long. The germline V gene has CDR1 SEHNR and CDR2 FQNEAQ (reference sequence). Trimming removed 5 bases at V and 6 bases at J, with 14 bases between. The CDR3 reads CASSLTGSGEQYF. The CDR3, as DNA: TGTGCCAGCAGCCTTACAGGGAGCGGCGAGCAGTACTTC.

This CDR3 is CASSTETGNYGYTF. The CDR3 nucleotides are TGTGCCAGCAGCACCGAGACAGGGAACTATGGCTACACCTTC. This chain links TRBV7-8 with TRBJ1-2; 7 nucleotides align to TRBD1. J gave up 2 bases and V 5 bases, and 5 bases lay outside the gene matches. CDR1 SGHVS and CDR2 FQNEAQ come from the germline V gene. CDR3 length equals 14 residues.

The CDR3 bases are TGCGCCAGCAGCCAAGAACCCCCGGCGGGTACGCAGTATTTT. Translating gives CASSQEPPAGTQYF. This rearrangement joins TRBV4-1 to TRBJ2-3; D may be TRBD2 (5 bases). The CDR3 totals 14 residues. Germline values: CDR1 MGHRA, CDR2 YSYEKL. The V gene lost 0 bases and the J gene lost 8 bases, with 12 bases spanning the gap.

V is TRBV6-5 and J is TRBJ1-2; D might be TRBD1 (6 bases). V lost 7 bases and J lost 2, with 14 bases in between. CDR3 size: 14 residues. The germline gives CDR1 MNHEY, CDR2 SVGAGI. The CDR3 spells CASTEGESNYGYTF. CDR3 DNA sequence: TGTGCCAGCACCGAGGGGGAGAGCAACTATGGCTACACCTTC.

The J gene is TRBJ2-7, the V gene TRBV4-3; 7 nucleotides align to TRBD2. J lost 2 bases, V lost 1 base, and 8 bases had no gene match. Germline-derived CDR1 and CDR2 are LGHNA and YSLEER. CDR3 size: 16 residues. As DNA, the CDR3 is TGCGCCAGCAGCCAAGGCTGGGTGCGGGGGACCTACGAGCAGTACTTC. It is translated as CASSQGWVRGTYEQYF.

J is TRBJ2-7 and V is TRBV4-1; 10 nucleotides agree with TRBD2. V shed 4 bases, J shed 2 bases, and the junction held 8 bases outside the gene matches. This CDR3 contains 16 residues. Germline-derived CDR1 and CDR2 are MGHRA and YSYEKL. The CDR3 is CASSRELAGPTYEQYF. CDR3 DNA sequence: TGCGCCAGCAGCCGCGAACTAGCGGGGCCAACCTACGAGCAGTACTTC.

The rearrangement links TRBV6-1 to TRBJ1-2; maybe TRBD1 (6 bases). The CDR3 has 15 amino acids. The germline V and J ends were trimmed by 6 bases and 5 bases, with 19 bases remaining between them. Germline CDR1 reads MNHNS; CDR2 reads SASEGT. For the CDR3, the DNA is TGTGCCAGCAGGGACAGCAACCGTGGGGTTTATGGCTACACCTTC. Translating gives CASRDSNRGVYGYTF.

The rearrangement joins TRBV6-6 to TRBJ2-3; 11 bases map to TRBD2. V lost 6 bases, J lost 3 bases, and 5 bases stayed unmatched. The germline gives CDR1 MNHNY, CDR2 SVGAGI (reference sequence). The CDR3 runs 15 residues. This chain's CDR3 is CASSRTSGGTDTQYF. As DNA, the CDR3 is TGTGCCAGCAGCCGTACTAGCGGGGGAACAGATACGCAGTATTTT.

The V gene is TRBV2, the J gene TRBJ2-7; D is tentatively TRBD1 or TRBD2 (5 bases each). Germline loops: CDR1 SNHLY, CDR2 FYNNEI. V was clipped by 0 bases and J by 1 base, with 7 bases between them. CDR3 length: 14 amino acids. DNA of the CDR3: TGTGCCAGCAGTGAAGCGGGACGGTCCTACGAGCAGTACTTC. The encoded protein is CASSEAGRSYEQYF.

The J gene is TRBJ2-7, the V gene TRBV29-1, with 9 bases lining up with TRBD1. Trimming took 7 bases from V and 7 from J; bases not matched to a gene: 11. The CDR3 has 13 amino acids. Looked up from germline, CDR1 is SQVTM and CDR2 is ANQGSEA. CDR3 DNA: TGCAGCGGTATGAGACAGGGGGGTTGGGAGCAGTACTTC. Protein product: CSGMRQGGWEQYF.

There are a few counts of this clone. This sequence joins TRBV9 and TRBJ1-1, with D possibly TRBD1 on 6 matching bases. Germline V gives CDR1 SGDLS, CDR2 YYNGEE. The CDR3 is made up of 14 amino acids. Trimming removed 4 bases at V and 1 base at J, with 11 bases between. Here the CDR3 reads CASSTRGENTEAFF. CDR3 DNA sequence: TGTGCCAGCAGCACGAGGGGGGAGAACACTGAAGCTTTCTTT.

The chain links TRBV6-4 to TRBJ1-5, with a possible D match to TRBD1 (6 bases). The CDR3 is made up of 14 amino acids. Trimming removed 3 bases at V and 6 bases at J, with 12 bases between. In germline, CDR1 is MRHNA, CDR2 SNTAGT. The CDR3 spells CASSESGDGQPQHF. CDR3 in DNA: TGTGCCAGCAGTGAGTCAGGGGACGGTCAGCCCCAGCATTTT.

The chain recombines TRBV5-6 with TRBJ1-4, with 7 positions matching TRBD1. J lost 7 bases, V lost 4 bases, and 7 bases had no gene match. Germline assignment: CDR1 SGHDT and CDR2 YYEEEE. This CDR3 comprises 14 residues. The DNA for the CDR3 is TGTGCCAGCAGCGTCCAGGGGGGAGTTGAAAAACTGTTTTTT. It translates to CASSVQGGVEKLFF. Looking up the rest from reference TRBV5-6 and TRBJ1-4 gives the full variable domain: DAGVTQSPTHLIKTRGQQVTLRCSPKSGHDTVSWYQQALGQGPQFIFQYYEEEERQRGNFPDRFSGHQFPNYSSELNVNALLLGDSALYLCASSVQGGVEKLFFGSGTQLSVL.

This chain links TRBV14 with TRBJ1-2; D gene uncertain. There are 14 residues in the CDR3. The germline CDR1 and CDR2 sequences are SGHDN and FVKESK. Trimming pared 3 bases from V and 4 bases from J, leaving 12 bases between. The CDR3 loop is CASSHLVGTYGYTF. In DNA form, the CDR3 reads TGTGCCAGCAGCCACCTGGTCGGCACCTATGGCTACACCTTC.

This rearrangement joins TRBV4-3 to TRBJ2-2; TRBD1 is a possible D gene (6 bases). The CDR3 runs to 13 residues. The germline V and J ends were trimmed by 2 bases and 5 bases, with 6 bases remaining between them. Germline V CDR1 and CDR2: LGHNA, YSLEER. CDR3 DNA: TGCGCCAGCAGCCAACAGGGGACCGGGGAGCTGTTTTTT. It specifies CASSQQGTGELFF.

This clone was found once. This rearrangement joins TRBV19 to TRBJ1-5, with TRBD1 matching over 7 bases. The CDR3 is made up of 13 amino acids. CDR1 and CDR2 (germline): LNHDA, SQIVND (reference sequence). J was trimmed by 6 bases and V by 6 bases; bases with no gene match: 5. CDR3 protein: CASRPGGVQPQHF. The CDR3, as DNA: TGTGCCAGTAGACCAGGGGGGGTTCAGCCCCAGCATTTT.

The CDR3 protein is CASSPIIVTYEQYF. CDR3 DNA sequence: TGTGCCAGCAGCCCAATCATCGTTACCTACGAGCAGTACTTC. The chain recombines TRBV7-9 with TRBJ2-7, with D unresolved. The ends were cut back, 5 bases at V and 2 bases at J, with 13 bases in the middle. The CDR3 sequence is 14 residues long. Germline V gives CDR1 SEHNR, CDR2 FQNEAQ (reference sequence). Using reference TRBV7-9 and TRBJ2-7 for the parts outside the CDR3, the full variable domain is DTGVSQNPRHKITKRGQNVTFRCDPISEHNRLYWYRQTLGQGPEFLTYFQNEAQLEKSRLLSDRFSAERPKGSFSTLEIQRTEQGDSAMYLCASSPIIVTYEQYFGPGTRLTVT.

This chain joins TRBV4-2 and TRBJ2-3; tentative D call: TRBD2 (6 bases). V was cut by 11 bases and J by 5 bases, with 17 bases left in between. In germline, CDR1 is LGHNA, CDR2 YNFKEQ. This CDR3 is 13 amino acids long. The CDR3 DNA sequence: TGTGCCGGACTAAAGGCCTACTTAGATACGCAGTATTTT. Its protein product is CAGLKAYLDTQYF.

V gene TRBV7-2 combines with J gene TRBJ2-4; TRBD1 matches 7 bases. Germline V gives CDR1 SGHTA, CDR2 FQGNSA. The length of the CDR3 is 18 residues. The ends lost 4 bases at V and 1 base at J; junction bases unmatched: 13. Written as DNA, the CDR3 is TGTGCCAGCAGCTCCCCGAACGACAGGGTAGGGGCCAAAAACATTCAGTACTTC. Translating gives CASSSPNDRVGAKNIQYF.

The chain combines TRBV5-4 with TRBJ1-1; 9 bases are a match to TRBD1. Per germline, CDR1 SGHNT and CDR2 YYREEE (reference sequence). CDR3 size: 15 residues. V gave up 3 bases and J gave up 4 bases; unmatched junction bases: 7. The CDR3 nucleotides are TGTGCCAGCAGCTGGCTGACAGGGGGAGGCACTGAAGCTTTCTTT. As protein: CASSWLTGGGTEAFF.